The clone carrying this T cell receptor (delta chain) came up a few times. Its antigen is unknown. Extracted RNA was reverse transcribed into cDNA. The CDR3 regions were amplified by multiplex PCR from V-gene primers to a constant-region primer. TCRdb re-analyzed the multiplex PCR reads via CATT. The profile shows around 60,000 delta-chain clones, about 15% of them singletons. After alphabeta T cell depletion, CD3+ Vdelta1+ Vdelta2- thymocytes were sorted. Purity of the sorted Vdelta1+ thymocytes ranged from about 96% to 99.6%. Germline lookup yields CDR1 NSMFDY and CDR2 ISSIKDK. This CDR3 has 15 residues. V was pared by 1 base and J by 3 bases, with 16 bases between. The data were obtained in a study of Vδ1+ human thymocytes. Study results and caveats: Highly polyclonal TRG and TRD repertoires with Gaussian CDR3 length distributions appeared in thymus. Despite high sort purity, about 20% of thymic T cell receptor delta sequences were Vdelta2. Many TRG clonotypes were shared between donors; TRD repertoires were essentially private.

The sequence was obtained from a girl in the first two years of life who had congenital heart surgery. The J gene is TRDJ1, the V gene TRAV29/DV5; no clear D gene. Material for sequencing was Vdelta1+ gamma-delta thymocytes from the thymus. Subset denoted: FACS-sorted CD3+ TCRalphabeta- TCRVdelta1+ TCRVdelta2- thymocytes. Written as DNA, the CDR3 is TGTGCAGCAAGCTATCGACTCCCCCCGGCCGATAAACTCATCTTT. The encoded protein is CAASYRLPPADKLIF.